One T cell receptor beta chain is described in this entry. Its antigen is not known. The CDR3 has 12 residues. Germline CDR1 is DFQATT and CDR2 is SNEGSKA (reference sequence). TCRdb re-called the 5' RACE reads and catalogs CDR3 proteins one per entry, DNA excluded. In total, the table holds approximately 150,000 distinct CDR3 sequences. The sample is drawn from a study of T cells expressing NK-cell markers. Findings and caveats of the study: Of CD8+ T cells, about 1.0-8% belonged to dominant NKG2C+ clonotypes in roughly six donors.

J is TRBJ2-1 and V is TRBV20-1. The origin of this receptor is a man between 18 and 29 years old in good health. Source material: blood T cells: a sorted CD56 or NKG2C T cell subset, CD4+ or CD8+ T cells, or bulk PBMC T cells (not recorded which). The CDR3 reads CSARIRENEQFF.